The rows below give T cell receptor beta chains drawn from one sample of a study of T cell changes during pregnancy in multiple sclerosis. TCRdb's copy holds only in-frame clones and misses some; the assay was immunoSEQ multiplex PCR. The data contain 30,000 to 50,000 clones, about 91% of them seen just once; the ten biggest clones take up less than 0.9%. The specimen was CD4+ T cells from peripheral blood mononuclear cells, collected in the third trimester of pregnancy. The receptor set was obtained from a female donor with multiple sclerosis, enrolled in a pregnancy study. Each CDR3 is given with its conserved first and last residue. The order of the fields is CDR3 length, clone size, J gene, D gene, V gene, CDR3 DNA, CDR3 protein. D genes are given only for firm matches. Only some rows state a clone size, as once, few, many or a class for expanded clones.

cdr3_length: 16; clone_size: NA; j_call: TRBJ2-3; d_call: TRBD2; v_call: TRBV9; cdr3_nt: TGTGCCAGCAGCGGGACTAGCGGGAGGGGGCCAGATACGCAGTATTTT; cdr3_aa: CASSGTSGRGPDTQYF
cdr3_length: 13; clone_size: NA; j_call: TRBJ2-3; d_call: NA; v_call: TRBV2; cdr3_nt: TGTGCCAGCAGTCGGTTGGAGACGGATACGCAGTATTTT; cdr3_aa: CASSRLETDTQYF
cdr3_length: 13; clone_size: NA; j_call: TRBJ2-1; d_call: NA; v_call: TRBV5-1; cdr3_nt: TGCGCCAGCAGCTTGTCAGGGGTCGATGAGCAGTTCTTC; cdr3_aa: CASSLSGVDEQFF
cdr3_length: 15; clone_size: NA; j_call: TRBJ2-7; d_call: TRBD2; v_call: TRBV7-9; cdr3_nt: TGTGCCAGCAGCGTAGAGTCTAGCGGGAGAGGCGAGCAGTACTTC; cdr3_aa: CASSVESSGRGEQYF
cdr3_length: 15; clone_size: once; j_call: TRBJ1-2; d_call: NA; v_call: TRBV7-2; cdr3_nt: TGTGCCAGCAGCTTAGAACAGATGATTAACTATGGCTACACCTTC; cdr3_aa: CASSLEQMINYGYTF
cdr3_length: 13; clone_size: NA; j_call: TRBJ1-5; d_call: TRBD1; v_call: TRBV2; cdr3_nt: TGTGCCAGCAGTGAACAGGGGGAGCAGCCCCAGCATTTT; cdr3_aa: CASSEQGEQPQHF
cdr3_length: 16; clone_size: NA; j_call: TRBJ2-1; d_call: TRBD2; v_call: TRBV19; cdr3_nt: TGTGCCAGTAGTATGGGGCTAGCGGGCCACTACAATGAGCAGTTCTTC; cdr3_aa: CASSMGLAGHYNEQFF
cdr3_length: 14; clone_size: NA; j_call: TRBJ2-1; d_call: NA; v_call: TRBV2; cdr3_nt: TGTGCCAGCACGGGGACACCAATTTACAATGAGCAGTTCTTC; cdr3_aa: CASTGTPIYNEQFF
cdr3_length: 15; clone_size: NA; j_call: TRBJ1-5; d_call: NA; v_call: TRBV4-2; cdr3_nt: TGTGCCAGCAGCCAAGATCTTGCGAGCAATCAGCCCCAGCATTTT; cdr3_aa: CASSQDLASNQPQHF
cdr3_length: 14; clone_size: NA; j_call: TRBJ2-7; d_call: TRBD1; v_call: TRBV7-3; cdr3_nt: TGTGCCAGCAGCGCGGGACAGGGGACCTACGAGCAGTACTTC; cdr3_aa: CASSAGQGTYEQYF
cdr3_length: 15; clone_size: once; j_call: TRBJ2-1; d_call: TRBD2; v_call: TRBV11-2; cdr3_nt: TGTGCCAGCAGCTTAGGCGGGAGCACCTACAATGAGCAGTTCTTC; cdr3_aa: CASSLGGSTYNEQFF
cdr3_length: 13; clone_size: NA; j_call: TRBJ2-7; d_call: NA; v_call: TRBV29-1; cdr3_nt: TGCAGCGTTCTACGGACAGCTACCTACGAGCAGTACTTC; cdr3_aa: CSVLRTATYEQYF
cdr3_length: 15; clone_size: few; j_call: TRBJ2-1; d_call: TRBD2; v_call: TRBV7-8; cdr3_nt: TGTGCCAGCAGCGTCAGCGGGACGGGGTTCGGTGAGCAGTTCTTC; cdr3_aa: CASSVSGTGFGEQFF
cdr3_length: 16; clone_size: NA; j_call: TRBJ2-2; d_call: NA; v_call: TRBV5-4; cdr3_nt: TGTGCCAGCAGCGCACTAGGGAGTGCGAACACCGGGGAGCTGTTTTTT; cdr3_aa: CASSALGSANTGELFF
cdr3_length: 13; clone_size: NA; j_call: TRBJ2-7; d_call: NA; v_call: TRBV28; cdr3_nt: TGTGCCAGCAGTTTGTCTAGCTGGGGCGAGCAGTACTTC; cdr3_aa: CASSLSSWGEQYF
cdr3_length: 13; clone_size: NA; j_call: TRBJ2-7; d_call: TRBD1; v_call: TRBV2; cdr3_nt: TGTGCCAGCTTGGACAGGGCGACTGGGGGGCAGTACTTC; cdr3_aa: CASLDRATGGQYF
cdr3_length: 13; clone_size: NA; j_call: TRBJ2-5; d_call: NA; v_call: TRBV6-5; cdr3_nt: TGTGCCAGCACTCGGTTAGCGGAAGAGACCCAGTACTTC; cdr3_aa: CASTRLAEETQYF
cdr3_length: 13; clone_size: NA; j_call: TRBJ2-1; d_call: NA; v_call: TRBV5-1; cdr3_nt: TGCGCCAGCAGCTTGGCCCTCTACAATGAGCAGTTCTTC; cdr3_aa: CASSLALYNEQFF
cdr3_length: 14; clone_size: NA; j_call: TRBJ1-2; d_call: NA; v_call: TRBV4-3; cdr3_nt: TGCGCCAGCAGCCAAGAGTTGCGACAGTATGGCTACACCTTC; cdr3_aa: CASSQELRQYGYTF
cdr3_length: 19; clone_size: NA; j_call: TRBJ2-6; d_call: TRBD1; v_call: TRBV5-1; cdr3_nt: TGCGCCAGCAGCTTGGTACGGGACAGCTTGCTCTCGGGGGCCAACGTCCTGACTTTC; cdr3_aa: CASSLVRDSLLSGANVLTF
cdr3_length: 16; clone_size: NA; j_call: TRBJ2-7; d_call: TRBD2; v_call: TRBV4-2; cdr3_nt: TGTGCCAGCAGCCAAGGACTAGCGGTAGATACCTACGAGCAGTACTTC; cdr3_aa: CASSQGLAVDTYEQYF
cdr3_length: 15; clone_size: NA; j_call: TRBJ2-4; d_call: NA; v_call: TRBV4-1; cdr3_nt: TGCGCCAGCAGCCAATCTTCAGGGGCCAAAAACATTCAGTACTTC; cdr3_aa: CASSQSSGAKNIQYF
cdr3_length: 15; clone_size: NA; j_call: TRBJ2-3; d_call: TRBD1; v_call: TRBV6-1; cdr3_nt: TGTGCCAGCACTGGGACAGGGGGCATAACCGATACGCAGTATTTT; cdr3_aa: CASTGTGGITDTQYF
cdr3_length: 14; clone_size: NA; j_call: TRBJ1-5; d_call: NA; v_call: TRBV19; cdr3_nt: TGTGCCAGTAGTATTCCAGGGGACGTGACGCCCCAGCATTTT; cdr3_aa: CASSIPGDVTPQHF
cdr3_length: 13; clone_size: NA; j_call: TRBJ2-3; d_call: NA; v_call: TRBV4-2; cdr3_nt: TGTGCCAGCAGCCAAGTTTACACAGATACGCAGTATTTT; cdr3_aa: CASSQVYTDTQYF
cdr3_length: 15; clone_size: NA; j_call: TRBJ1-2; d_call: TRBD1; v_call: TRBV4-2; cdr3_nt: TGTGCCAGCAGCCAAGAAACAGGGGGGAACTATGGCTACACCTTC; cdr3_aa: CASSQETGGNYGYTF
cdr3_length: 13; clone_size: NA; j_call: TRBJ1-3; d_call: NA; v_call: TRBV6-5; cdr3_nt: TGTGCCAGCAAAGACAGGCCCGGAAACACCATATATTTT; cdr3_aa: CASKDRPGNTIYF
cdr3_length: 15; clone_size: NA; j_call: TRBJ1-5; d_call: NA; v_call: TRBV5-1; cdr3_nt: TGCGCCAGCAGCTTGGACGGAGGTTACAATCAGCCCCAGCATTTT; cdr3_aa: CASSLDGGYNQPQHF
cdr3_length: 15; clone_size: NA; j_call: TRBJ1-5; d_call: NA; v_call: TRBV5-1; cdr3_nt: TGCGACTCAATGAGGAACCCGATCCCAAATCAGCCCCAGCATTTT; cdr3_aa: CDSMRNPIPNQPQHF
cdr3_length: 16; clone_size: NA; j_call: TRBJ2-2; d_call: NA; v_call: TRBV18; cdr3_nt: TGTGCCAGCTCACAACCGCGGGCCGGAGGCACCGGGGAGCTGTTTTTT; cdr3_aa: CASSQPRAGGTGELFF
cdr3_length: 15; clone_size: NA; j_call: TRBJ2-3; d_call: TRBD2; v_call: TRBV5-1; cdr3_nt: TGCGCCAGCAGCACTAGCGGGTACGGGTCGGATACGCAGTATTTT; cdr3_aa: CASSTSGYGSDTQYF
cdr3_length: 14; clone_size: NA; j_call: TRBJ1-5; d_call: TRBD1; v_call: TRBV6-5; cdr3_nt: TGTGCCAGCAGTTATAAGGGACAGGAATCGCCCCAGCATTTT; cdr3_aa: CASSYKGQESPQHF
cdr3_length: 16; clone_size: NA; j_call: TRBJ2-3; d_call: TRBD1; v_call: TRBV4-3; cdr3_nt: TGCGCCAGCAGCCAGTGGACAGGGGGCTTAAGAGATACGCAGTATTTT; cdr3_aa: CASSQWTGGLRDTQYF
cdr3_length: 18; clone_size: NA; j_call: TRBJ1-5; d_call: TRBD1; v_call: TRBV18; cdr3_nt: TGTGCCAGCTCTATCACGGGACAGGGGGTTGGGAGCAATCAGCCCCAGCATTTT; cdr3_aa: CASSITGQGVGSNQPQHF
cdr3_length: 15; clone_size: NA; j_call: TRBJ1-1; d_call: NA; v_call: TRBV5-1; cdr3_nt: TGCGCCAGCAGCTTGGAGGGGATGGGGAACACTGAAGCTTTCTTT; cdr3_aa: CASSLEGMGNTEAFF
cdr3_length: 17; clone_size: NA; j_call: TRBJ2-5; d_call: NA; v_call: TRBV4-3; cdr3_nt: TGCGCCAGCAGCCAAGATCGGTCAGGACTATACCAAGAGACCCAGTACTTC; cdr3_aa: CASSQDRSGLYQETQYF
cdr3_length: 15; clone_size: NA; j_call: TRBJ2-5; d_call: NA; v_call: TRBV30; cdr3_nt: TGTGCCTGGAGTGCTCGACACTCATTGCAGGAGACCCAGTACTTC; cdr3_aa: CAWSARHSLQETQYF
cdr3_length: 19; clone_size: NA; j_call: TRBJ2-1; d_call: TRBD2; v_call: TRBV9; cdr3_nt: TGTGCCAGCAGCGTACCCCGACTAGCGGGAGTGGGGGATTACAATGAGCAGTTCTTC; cdr3_aa: CASSVPRLAGVGDYNEQFF